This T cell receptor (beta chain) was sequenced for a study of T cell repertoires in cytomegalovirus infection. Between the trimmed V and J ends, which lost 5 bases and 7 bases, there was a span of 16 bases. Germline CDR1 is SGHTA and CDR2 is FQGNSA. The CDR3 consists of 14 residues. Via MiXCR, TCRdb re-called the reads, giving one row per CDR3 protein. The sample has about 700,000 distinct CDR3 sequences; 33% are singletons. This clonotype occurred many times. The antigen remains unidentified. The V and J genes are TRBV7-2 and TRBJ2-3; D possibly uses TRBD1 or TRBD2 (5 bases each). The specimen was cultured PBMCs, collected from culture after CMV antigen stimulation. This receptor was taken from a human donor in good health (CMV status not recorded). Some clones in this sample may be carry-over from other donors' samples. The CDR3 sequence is CASSQGVPPNTQYF. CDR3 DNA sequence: TGTGCCAGCAGCCAGGGAGTGCCCCCGAATACGCAGTATTTT.